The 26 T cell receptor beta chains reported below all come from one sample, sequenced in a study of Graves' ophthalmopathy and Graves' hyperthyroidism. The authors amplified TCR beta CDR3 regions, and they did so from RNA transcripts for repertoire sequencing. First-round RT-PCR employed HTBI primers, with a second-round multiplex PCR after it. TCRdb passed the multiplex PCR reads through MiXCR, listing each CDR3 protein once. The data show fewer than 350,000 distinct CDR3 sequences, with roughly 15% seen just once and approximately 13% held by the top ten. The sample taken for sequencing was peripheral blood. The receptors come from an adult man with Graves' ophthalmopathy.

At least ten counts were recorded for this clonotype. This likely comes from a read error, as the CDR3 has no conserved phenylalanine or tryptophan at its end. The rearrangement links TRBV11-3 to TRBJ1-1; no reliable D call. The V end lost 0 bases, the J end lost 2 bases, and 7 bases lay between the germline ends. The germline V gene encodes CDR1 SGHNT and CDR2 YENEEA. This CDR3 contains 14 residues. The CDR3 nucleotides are TGTGCCAGCAGCTTAGACTCGACCAACACTGAAGCTTTCCTT. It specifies CASSLDSTNTEAFL.

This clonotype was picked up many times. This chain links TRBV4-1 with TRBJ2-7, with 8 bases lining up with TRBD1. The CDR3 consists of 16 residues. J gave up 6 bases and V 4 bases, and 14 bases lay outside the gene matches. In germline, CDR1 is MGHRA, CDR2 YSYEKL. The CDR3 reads CASSPGGGQALLEQYF. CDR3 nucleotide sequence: TGCGCCAGCAGCCCAGGGGGCGGGCAGGCCCTACTCGAGCAGTACTTC.

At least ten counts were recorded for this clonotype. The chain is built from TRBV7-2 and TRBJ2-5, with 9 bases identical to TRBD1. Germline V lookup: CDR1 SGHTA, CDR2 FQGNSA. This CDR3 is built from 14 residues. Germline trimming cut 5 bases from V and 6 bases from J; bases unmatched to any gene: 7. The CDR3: CASSTRQGGKTQYF. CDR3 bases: TGTGCCAGCAGCACAAGACAGGGGGGGAAGACCCAGTACTTC. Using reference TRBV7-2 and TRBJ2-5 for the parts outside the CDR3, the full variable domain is GAGVSQSPSNKVTEKGKDVELRCDPISGHTALYWYRQSLGQGLEFLIYFQGNSAPDKSGLPSDRFSAERTGGSVSTLTIQRTQQEDSAVYLCASSTRQGGKTQYFGPGTRLLVL.

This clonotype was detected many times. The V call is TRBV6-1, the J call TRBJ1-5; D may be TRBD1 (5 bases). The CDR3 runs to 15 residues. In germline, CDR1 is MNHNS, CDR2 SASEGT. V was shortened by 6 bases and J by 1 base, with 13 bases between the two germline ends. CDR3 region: CASSRDGFSNQPQHF. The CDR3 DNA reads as TGTGCCAGCAGCCGGGACGGCTTCAGCAATCAGCCCCAGCATTTT.

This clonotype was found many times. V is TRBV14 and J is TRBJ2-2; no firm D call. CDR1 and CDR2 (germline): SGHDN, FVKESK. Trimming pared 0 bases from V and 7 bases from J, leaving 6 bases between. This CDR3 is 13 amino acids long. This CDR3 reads CASSQDSLGELFF. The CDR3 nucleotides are TGTGCCAGCAGCCAAGATAGTCTCGGGGAGCTGTTTTTT.

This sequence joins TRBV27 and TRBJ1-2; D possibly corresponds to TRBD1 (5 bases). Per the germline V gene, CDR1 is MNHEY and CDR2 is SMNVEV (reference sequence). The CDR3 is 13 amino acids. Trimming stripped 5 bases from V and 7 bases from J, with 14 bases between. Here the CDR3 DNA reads TGTGCCAGCAGTGGCGGGACTGCCTTTGGCTACACCTTC. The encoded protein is CASSGGTAFGYTF.

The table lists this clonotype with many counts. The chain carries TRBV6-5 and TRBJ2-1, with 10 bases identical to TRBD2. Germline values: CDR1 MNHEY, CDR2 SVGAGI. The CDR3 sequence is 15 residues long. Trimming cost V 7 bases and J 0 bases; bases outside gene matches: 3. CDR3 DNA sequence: TGTGCCAGCAAAGCGGGGGGGAGCTCCTACAATGAGCAGTTCTTC. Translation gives CASKAGGSSYNEQFF.

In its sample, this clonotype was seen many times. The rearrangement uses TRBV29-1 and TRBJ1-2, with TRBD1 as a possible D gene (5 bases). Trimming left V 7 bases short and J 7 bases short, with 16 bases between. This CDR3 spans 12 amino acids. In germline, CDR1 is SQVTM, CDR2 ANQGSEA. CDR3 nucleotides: TGCAGCGGAGAATTCACAGGATCTGGCTACACCTTC. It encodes CSGEFTGSGYTF.

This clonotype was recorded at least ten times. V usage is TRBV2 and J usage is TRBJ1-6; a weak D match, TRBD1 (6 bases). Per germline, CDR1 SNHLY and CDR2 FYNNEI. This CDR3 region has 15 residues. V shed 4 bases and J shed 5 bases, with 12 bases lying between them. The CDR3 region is CASSVTGLDNSPLHF. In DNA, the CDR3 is TGTGCCAGCAGTGTAACAGGGTTGGATAATTCACCCCTCCACTTT.

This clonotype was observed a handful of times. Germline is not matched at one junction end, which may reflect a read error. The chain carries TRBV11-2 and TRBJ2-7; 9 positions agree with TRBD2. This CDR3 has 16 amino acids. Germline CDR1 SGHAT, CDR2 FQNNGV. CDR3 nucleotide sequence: TGTGCCAGCAGCTTGGGCGGGGGGGCGATTGGCTACGAGCAGCACTTC. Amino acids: CASSLGGGAIGYEQHF.

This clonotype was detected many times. The CDR3 DNA reads as TGTGCCAGCAGCAGGCCCAGGCCTATGAACACTGAAGCTTTCTTT. This translates into CASSRPRPMNTEAFF. The chain recombines TRBV7-2 with TRBJ1-1, with D unclear. The V and J ends lost 5 bases and 0 bases respectively, with 13 bases between them. CDR1 and CDR2 (germline): SGHTA, FQGNSA. CDR3 length: 15 amino acids.

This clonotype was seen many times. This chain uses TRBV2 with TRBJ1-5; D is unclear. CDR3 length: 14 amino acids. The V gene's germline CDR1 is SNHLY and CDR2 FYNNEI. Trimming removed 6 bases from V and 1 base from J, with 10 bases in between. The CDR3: CASSWASSNQPQHF. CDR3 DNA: TGTGCCAGCAGCTGGGCATCAAGCAATCAGCCCCAGCATTTT.

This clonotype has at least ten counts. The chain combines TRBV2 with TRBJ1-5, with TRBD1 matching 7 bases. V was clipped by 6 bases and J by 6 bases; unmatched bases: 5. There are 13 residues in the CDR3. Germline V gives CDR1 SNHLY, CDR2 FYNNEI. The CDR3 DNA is TGTGCCAGCAGAGACAGGGAGGGTCAGCCCCAGCATTTT. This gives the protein CASRDREGQPQHF.

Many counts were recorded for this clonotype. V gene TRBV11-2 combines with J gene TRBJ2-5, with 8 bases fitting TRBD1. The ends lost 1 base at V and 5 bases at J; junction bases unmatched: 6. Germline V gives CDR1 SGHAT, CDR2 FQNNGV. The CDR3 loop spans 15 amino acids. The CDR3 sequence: CASSLGQGWGETQYF. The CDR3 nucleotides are TGTGCCAGCAGCTTAGGACAGGGGTGGGGCGAGACCCAGTACTTC.

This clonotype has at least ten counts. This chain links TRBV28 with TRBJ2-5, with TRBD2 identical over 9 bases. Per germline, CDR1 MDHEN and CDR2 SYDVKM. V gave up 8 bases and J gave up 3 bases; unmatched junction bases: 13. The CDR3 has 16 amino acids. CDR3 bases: TGTGCCAGCCATGTCCGACTAGCGGACAAGGAAGAGACCCAGTACTTC. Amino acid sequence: CASHVRLADKEETQYF.

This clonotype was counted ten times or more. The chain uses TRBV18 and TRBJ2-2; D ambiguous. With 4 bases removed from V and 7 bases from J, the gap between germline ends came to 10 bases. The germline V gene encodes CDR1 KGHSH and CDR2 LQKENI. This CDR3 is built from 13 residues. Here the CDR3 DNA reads TGTGCCAGCTCACGACCAGTCGGCGGGGAGCTGTTTTTT. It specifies CASSRPVGGELFF.

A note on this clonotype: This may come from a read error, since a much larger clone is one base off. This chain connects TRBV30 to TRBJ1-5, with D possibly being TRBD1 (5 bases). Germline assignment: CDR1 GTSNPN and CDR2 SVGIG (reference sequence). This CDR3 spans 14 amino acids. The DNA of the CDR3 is TGTGCCGGGAGTTGGGACGGGATTAATCAGCCCCAGCATTTT. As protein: CAGSWDGINQPQHF.

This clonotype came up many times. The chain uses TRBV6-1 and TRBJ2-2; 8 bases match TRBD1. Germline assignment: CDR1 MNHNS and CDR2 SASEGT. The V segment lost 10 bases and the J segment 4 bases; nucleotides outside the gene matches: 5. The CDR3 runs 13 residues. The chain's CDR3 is CATAGGRTGELFF. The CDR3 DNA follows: TGTGCCACCGCAGGGGGCCGCACCGGGGAGCTGTTTTTT.

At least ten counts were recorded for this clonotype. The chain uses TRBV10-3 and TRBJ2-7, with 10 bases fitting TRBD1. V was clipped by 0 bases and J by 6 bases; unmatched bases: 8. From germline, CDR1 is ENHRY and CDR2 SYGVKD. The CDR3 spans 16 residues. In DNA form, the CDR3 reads TGTGCCATCAGTGAGTCATATTTGGGGACAGGGGCCGAGCAGTACTTC. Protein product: CAISESYLGTGAEQYF.

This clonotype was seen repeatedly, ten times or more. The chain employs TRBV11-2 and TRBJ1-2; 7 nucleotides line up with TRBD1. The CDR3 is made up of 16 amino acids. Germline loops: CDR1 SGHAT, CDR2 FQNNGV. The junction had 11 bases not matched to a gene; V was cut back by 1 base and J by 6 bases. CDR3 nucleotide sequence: TGTGCCAGCAGCTTAGGTCGACAGGGAGGGTTGGATGGCTACACCTTC. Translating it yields CASSLGRQGGLDGYTF.

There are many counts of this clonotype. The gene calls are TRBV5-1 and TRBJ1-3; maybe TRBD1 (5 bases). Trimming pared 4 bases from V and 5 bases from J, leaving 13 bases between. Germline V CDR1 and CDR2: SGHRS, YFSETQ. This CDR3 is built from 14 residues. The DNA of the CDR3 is TGCGCCAGCAGCATGACAGCATCCAGAAACACCATATATTTT. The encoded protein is CASSMTASRNTIYF.

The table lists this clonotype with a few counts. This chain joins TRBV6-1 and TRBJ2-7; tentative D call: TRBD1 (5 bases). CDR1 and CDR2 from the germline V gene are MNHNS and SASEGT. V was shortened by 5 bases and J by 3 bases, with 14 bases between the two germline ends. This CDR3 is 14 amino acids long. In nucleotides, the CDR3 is TGTGCCAGCAGTTTAGCAGGAGACAGCTACGAGCAGTACTTC. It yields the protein CASSLAGDSYEQYF.

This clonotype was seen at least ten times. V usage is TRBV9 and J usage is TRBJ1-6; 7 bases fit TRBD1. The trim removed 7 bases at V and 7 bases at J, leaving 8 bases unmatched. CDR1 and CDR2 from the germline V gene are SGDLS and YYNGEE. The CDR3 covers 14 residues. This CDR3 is CASRGGTENSPLHF. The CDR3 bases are TGTGCCAGCCGCGGAGGGACAGAGAATTCACCCCTCCACTTT.

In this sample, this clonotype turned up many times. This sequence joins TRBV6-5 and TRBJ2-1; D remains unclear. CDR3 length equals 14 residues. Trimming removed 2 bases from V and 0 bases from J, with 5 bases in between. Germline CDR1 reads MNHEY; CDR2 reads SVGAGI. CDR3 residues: CASSYDASYNEQFF. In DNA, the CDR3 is TGTGCCAGCAGTTACGACGCCTCCTACAATGAGCAGTTCTTC.

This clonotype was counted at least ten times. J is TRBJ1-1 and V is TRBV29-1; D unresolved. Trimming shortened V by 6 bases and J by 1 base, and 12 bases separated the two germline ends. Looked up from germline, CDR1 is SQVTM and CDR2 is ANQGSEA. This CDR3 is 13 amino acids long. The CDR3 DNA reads TGCAGCGTGAGGATATCCACGAACACTGAAGCTTTCTTT. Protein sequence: CSVRISTNTEAFF.

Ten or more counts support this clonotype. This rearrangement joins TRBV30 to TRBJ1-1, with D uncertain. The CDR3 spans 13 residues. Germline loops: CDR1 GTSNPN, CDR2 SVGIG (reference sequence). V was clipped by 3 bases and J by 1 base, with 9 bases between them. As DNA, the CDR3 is TGTGCCTGGAGAACACGACGGAACACTGAAGCTTTCTTT. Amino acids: CAWRTRRNTEAFF.